One sample yielded the 24 T cell receptor beta chains listed below, sequenced in a study of response to subunit inactivated influenza vaccine. A single record per CDR3 protein comes from TCRdb applying MiXCR to the RT-PCR reads. Found here are just over 300,000 distinct CDR3 sequences, approximately 20% of them singletons; the top ten hold about 9.3%. Sequences were derived from PBMCs from blood, sampled roughly 20 months after vaccination. The origin of the receptors is a man aged 50 to 69 who received an inactivated influenza vaccine.

This clonotype turned up a few times. The genes are TRBV5-6 and TRBJ2-7, with 8 bases identical to TRBD2. Germline assignment: CDR1 SGHDT and CDR2 YYEEEE. V lost 3 bases and J lost 2; bases outside the gene matches: 10. The CDR3 spans 16 residues. This CDR3 reads CASSSTFGAGAYEQYF. The CDR3 nucleotides are TGTGCCAGCAGCTCCACGTTCGGAGCGGGGGCCTACGAGCAGTACTTC.

This clonotype was observed a handful of times. V usage is TRBV3-1 and J usage is TRBJ1-1; D is possibly TRBD1 (5 bases). V lost 5 bases to trimming and J lost 3 bases, with 16 bases between them. CDR3 length: 15 amino acids. Germline lookup yields CDR1 LGHDT and CDR2 YNNKEL (reference sequence). For the CDR3, the DNA is TGTGCCAGCAGCTTTCCCGGACGGGGGGACACTGAAGCTTTCTTT. Amino acids: CASSFPGRGDTEAFF.

This clonotype occurred many times. This chain uses TRBV7-8 with TRBJ1-5; possible D gene TRBD1, 6 bases. In germline, CDR1 is SGHVS, CDR2 FQNEAQ. The CDR3 loop spans 16 amino acids. V dropped 8 bases and J dropped 1 base, with 18 bases sitting between them. The CDR3 reads CASAKAGQLSNQPQHF. CDR3 DNA: TGTGCCAGCGCCAAAGCTGGACAGTTAAGCAATCAGCCCCAGCATTTT.

This clonotype was recorded at least ten times. The chain couples TRBV7-2 to TRBJ1-2; perhaps TRBD1 as D (6 bases). Germline CDR1 is SGHTA and CDR2 is FQGNSA. The germline V and J ends were trimmed by 5 bases and 3 bases, with 10 bases remaining between them. The CDR3 is made up of 13 amino acids. The CDR3 sequence is CASSPQGYYGYTF. In DNA, the CDR3 is TGTGCCAGCAGCCCTCAGGGGTACTATGGCTACACCTTC.

This clonotype was observed at least ten times. The J gene is TRBJ1-3, the V gene TRBV25-1; the D is unclear. V was cut by 4 bases and J by 7 bases, with 11 bases left in between. CDR1 is MGHDK, CDR2 SYGVNS, per germline. CDR3 length: 13 residues. The CDR3 nucleotides read TGTGCCAGCAGTGCCAGCGAATGGAACACCATATATTTT. Encoded protein: CASSASEWNTIYF.

The chain links TRBV21-1 to TRBJ2-1; whether TRBD2, the table's D call, matches the DNA was not checked. TRBV21-1 corresponds to a pseudogene. The CDR3 contains 19 residues. In DNA form, the CDR3 reads TGTGCCAGCCCCAAAGAGTCTAGCGGGAGGGCCGTCTTCAACAATGAGCAGTTCTTC. Translating it yields CASPKESSGRAVFNNEQFF.

Ten or more counts support this clonotype. The V call is TRBV28, the J call TRBJ1-4, with a possible D match to TRBD1 (5 bases). The CDR3 is 15 residues long. V was cut by 6 bases and J by 4 bases, with 15 bases left in between. The germline V gene has CDR1 MDHEN and CDR2 SYDVKM. The CDR3 bases are TGTGCCAGCAGCCTGGGGACGGGAGATAATGAAAAACTGTTTTTT. The encoded protein is CASSLGTGDNEKLFF.

This clonotype was picked up a small number of times. The chain recombines TRBV11-2 with TRBJ2-2; D not resolved. V was pared by 1 base and J by 4 bases, with 7 bases between. The CDR3 is 14 amino acids. Germline CDR1 reads SGHAT; CDR2 reads FQNNGV. CDR3 DNA sequence: TGTGCCAGCAGCTTAGTTGTGGTCACCGGGGAGCTGTTTTTT. Encoded protein: CASSLVVVTGELFF.

This clonotype was seen only a few times. V and J are TRBV10-3 and TRBJ2-3, with D possibly being TRBD2 (6 bases). The CDR3 extends over 15 amino acids. Trimming left V 6 bases short and J 0 bases short, with 13 bases between. CDR1 and CDR2 from the germline V gene are ENHRY and SYGVKD. The DNA of the CDR3 is TGTGCCATCAGCGCCTCAGGGACTAGCACAGATACGCAGTATTTT. It translates to CAISASGTSTDTQYF.

This clonotype turned up a few times. The rearrangement joins TRBV20-1 to TRBJ1-1; no reliable D call. The V end was cut by 6 bases, the J end by 4 bases, with 12 bases between. Germline lookup yields CDR1 DFQATT and CDR2 SNEGSKA (reference sequence). This CDR3 comprises 12 residues. CDR3 bases: TGCAGTGCCATTCAAGTGGCCACTGAAGCTTTCTTT. Residues: CSAIQVATEAFF.

Only one count was recorded for this clonotype. The chain links TRBV27 to TRBJ2-2; 11 bases fit TRBD2. The germline CDR1 and CDR2 sequences are MNHEY and SMNVEV (reference sequence). V gave up 5 bases and J gave up 7 bases; unmatched junction bases: 6. This CDR3 is built from 15 residues. The CDR3 DNA reads TGTGCCAGCAGTCTGACTAGCGGGAAGGTCGGGGAGCTGTTTTTT. This gives the protein CASSLTSGKVGELFF.

This clonotype was picked up a small number of times. V and J are TRBV20-1 and TRBJ2-3; D possibly corresponds to TRBD2 (6 bases). Deletions cut 5 bases from V and 4 bases from J, with 10 bases between. The germline V gene has CDR1 DFQATT and CDR2 SNEGSKA (reference sequence). The CDR3 extends over 12 amino acids. The CDR3 sequence: CSAGVAADTQYF. CDR3 sequence (DNA): TGCAGTGCTGGCGTAGCGGCAGATACGCAGTATTTT.

J is TRBJ1-1 and V is TRBV6-5; no clear D. V was cut by 0 bases and J by 6 bases, with 14 bases left in between. The germline CDR1 and CDR2 sequences are MNHEY and SVGAGI. The CDR3 contains 15 residues. The DNA for the CDR3 is TGTGCCAGCAGTTACTCGATGGCGTCTGGTTCTGAAGCTTTCTTT. It specifies CASSYSMASGSEAFF.

This chain uses TRBV12-3 or TRBV12-4 with TRBJ2-4, with 7 bases matching TRBD1. The CDR3 contains 16 residues. The junction had 6 bases not matched to a gene; V was cut back by 4 bases and J by 0 bases. This CDR3 reads CASSWTGRLAKNIQYF. DNA for the CDR3: TGTGCCAGCAGTTGGACAGGAAGACTAGCCAAAAACATTCAGTACTTC.

This clonotype came up a few times. The rearrangement joins TRBV7-9 to TRBJ1-1; D is unclear. This CDR3 contains 13 residues. V lost 5 bases to trimming and J lost 1 base, with 8 bases between them. The germline CDR1 and CDR2 sequences are SEHNR and FQNEAQ (reference sequence). The CDR3 DNA follows: TGTGCCAGCAGCGGCACGCCGAACACTGAAGCTTTCTTT. Its protein product is CASSGTPNTEAFF.

This sequence joins TRBV7-7 and TRBJ2-1, with D perhaps matching TRBD2 (5 bases). CDR3 length equals 13 residues. Trimming stripped 3 bases from V and 9 bases from J, with 12 bases between. CDR1 SSHAT and CDR2 FNYEAQ come from the germline V gene (reference sequence). The CDR3 coding sequence is TGTGCCAGCAGCTTGCTAGCTTCCACTGAGCAGTTCTTC. Its protein product is CASSLLASTEQFF.

This chain connects TRBV10-3 to TRBJ1-1, with D tentatively TRBD1 (5 bases). This CDR3 has 17 amino acids. Trimming removed 6 bases from V and 5 bases from J, with 25 bases in between. Germline loops: CDR1 ENHRY, CDR2 SYGVKD. CDR3 region: CAISVDRALLRGTEAFF. CDR3 coding DNA: TGTGCCATCAGCGTTGACCGGGCCCTCCTAAGGGGAACTGAAGCTTTCTTT.

This rearrangement joins TRBV18 to TRBJ2-7; 10 bases fit TRBD2. The CDR3 length is 17 residues. Germline CDR1 and CDR2: KGHSH and LQKENI. The trim removed 2 bases at V and 0 bases at J, leaving 7 bases unmatched. The CDR3 DNA reads as TGTGCCAGCTCACCAAGAGGAACTAGCGGGATCTCCTACGAGCAGTACTTC. Translated, it gives CASSPRGTSGISYEQYF. Drawing the rest from reference TRBV18 and TRBJ2-7, the complete variable domain is NAGVMQNPRHLVRRRGQEARLRCSPMKGHSHVYWYRQLPEEGLKFMVYLQKENIIDESGMPKERFSAEFPKEGPSILRIQQVVRGDSAAYFCASSPRGTSGISYEQYFGPGTRLTVT.

V and J are TRBV7-9 and TRBJ2-5, with D possibly matching TRBD2 (6 bases). V was pared by 5 bases and J by 2 bases, with 15 bases between. In germline, CDR1 is SEHNR, CDR2 FQNEAQ (reference sequence). The CDR3 totals 15 residues. As DNA, the CDR3 is TGTGCCAGCAGCGCCGCTTACCTAGCGCAAGAGACCCAGTACTTC. Translated: CASSAAYLAQETQYF.

The rearrangement joins TRBV2 to TRBJ1-3, with D unclear. Trimming stripped 4 bases from V and 7 bases from J, with 5 bases between. The CDR3 is 11 amino acids. Germline V gives CDR1 SNHLY, CDR2 FYNNEI. CDR3 nucleotide sequence: TGTGCCAGCAGTGGGGAGAACACCATATATTTT. It yields the protein CASSGENTIYF.

This clonotype has at least ten counts. This chain's CDR3 is CASSPAHRVTNEKLFF. As DNA, the CDR3 is TGTGCCAGCAGTCCCGCTCACAGGGTGACTAATGAAAAACTGTTTTTT. The V gene is TRBV12-3 or TRBV12-4, the J gene TRBJ1-4, with a possible D match to TRBD1 (6 bases). V shed 5 bases and J shed 2 bases, with 15 bases lying between them. The CDR3 is 16 residues long.

This clonotype came up a few times. The J gene is TRBJ2-7, the V gene TRBV11-2; 12 bases are a match to TRBD2. V shed 6 bases and J 0 bases; nucleotides not matched to a gene: 3. The CDR3 is 15 amino acids. The germline CDR1 and CDR2 sequences are SGHAT and FQNNGV. CDR3 sequence (DNA): TGTGCCAGCAGACGGACTAGCGGGGACTCCTACGAGCAGTACTTC. This codes for CASRRTSGDSYEQYF.

This clonotype was seen repeatedly, ten times or more. The chain uses TRBV7-8 and TRBJ2-1, with D hard to call. The CDR3 sequence is 13 residues long. Germline values: CDR1 SGHVS, CDR2 FQNEAQ. Deletions cut 5 bases from V and 9 bases from J, with 14 bases between. The CDR3 loop is CASSAPWASEQFF. CDR3 nucleotides: TGTGCCAGCAGCGCCCCGTGGGCAAGTGAGCAGTTCTTC.

This clonotype was counted ten times or more. The J gene is TRBJ1-2, the V gene TRBV11-2; perhaps TRBD1 as D (6 bases). This CDR3 spans 14 amino acids. The germline CDR1 and CDR2 sequences are SGHAT and FQNNGV. The germline V and J ends were trimmed by 6 bases and 2 bases, with 13 bases remaining between them. This CDR3 reads CASSSGAGNYGYTF. CDR3 coding DNA: TGTGCCAGCAGTTCAGGGGCAGGAAACTATGGCTACACCTTC.